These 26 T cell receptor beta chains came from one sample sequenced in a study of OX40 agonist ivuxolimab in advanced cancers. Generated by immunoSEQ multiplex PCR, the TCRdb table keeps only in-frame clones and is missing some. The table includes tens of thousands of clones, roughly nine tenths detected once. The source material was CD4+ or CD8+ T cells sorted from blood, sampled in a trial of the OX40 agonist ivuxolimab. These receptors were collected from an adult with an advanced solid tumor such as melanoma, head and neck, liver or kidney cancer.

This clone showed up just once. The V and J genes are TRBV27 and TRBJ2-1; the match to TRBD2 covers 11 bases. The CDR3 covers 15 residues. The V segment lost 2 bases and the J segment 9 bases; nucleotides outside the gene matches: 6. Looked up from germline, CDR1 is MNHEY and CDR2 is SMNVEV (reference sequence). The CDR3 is CASSLLSGGAAEQFF. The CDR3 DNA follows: TGTGCCAGCAGTTTACTTAGCGGGGGGGCCGCTGAGCAGTTCTTC.

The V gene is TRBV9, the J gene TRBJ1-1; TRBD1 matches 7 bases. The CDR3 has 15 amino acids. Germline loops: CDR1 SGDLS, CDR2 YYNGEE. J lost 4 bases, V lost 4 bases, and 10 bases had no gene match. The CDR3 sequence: CASSPDREQATEAFF. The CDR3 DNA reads TGTGCCAGCAGCCCCGACAGGGAACAGGCCACTGAAGCTTTCTTT.

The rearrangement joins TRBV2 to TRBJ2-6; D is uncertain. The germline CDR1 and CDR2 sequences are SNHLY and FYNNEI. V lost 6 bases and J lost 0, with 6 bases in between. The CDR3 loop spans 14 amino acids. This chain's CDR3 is CASRSASGANVLTF. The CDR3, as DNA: TGTGCCAGCAGGTCTGCCTCTGGGGCCAACGTCCTGACTTTC.

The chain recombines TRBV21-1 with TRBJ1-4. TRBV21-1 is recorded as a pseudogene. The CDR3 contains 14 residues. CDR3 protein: CASSKGQLNEKLFF. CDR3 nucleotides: TGTGCCAGCAGCAAAGGCCAGCTAAATGAAAAACTGTTTTTT.

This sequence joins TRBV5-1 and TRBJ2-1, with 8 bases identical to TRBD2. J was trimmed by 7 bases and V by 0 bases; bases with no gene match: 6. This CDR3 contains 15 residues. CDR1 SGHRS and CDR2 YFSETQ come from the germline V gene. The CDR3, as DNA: TGCGCCAGCAGCTTGGTGGCGGGGGGAGGGAATGAGCAGTTCTTC. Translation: CASSLVAGGGNEQFF.

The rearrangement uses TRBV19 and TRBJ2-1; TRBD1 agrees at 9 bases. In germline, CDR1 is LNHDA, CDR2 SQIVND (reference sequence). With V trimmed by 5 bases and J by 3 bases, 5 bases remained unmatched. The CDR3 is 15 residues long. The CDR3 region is CASSVGDRDYNEQFF. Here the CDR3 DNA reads TGTGCCAGTAGTGTTGGGGACAGGGACTACAATGAGCAGTTCTTC.

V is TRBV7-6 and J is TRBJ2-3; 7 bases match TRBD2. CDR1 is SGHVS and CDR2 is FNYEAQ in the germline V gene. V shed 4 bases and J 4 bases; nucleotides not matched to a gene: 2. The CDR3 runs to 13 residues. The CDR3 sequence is CASSSREADTQYF. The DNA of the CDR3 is TGTGCCAGCAGCTCCCGGGAGGCAGATACGCAGTATTTT.

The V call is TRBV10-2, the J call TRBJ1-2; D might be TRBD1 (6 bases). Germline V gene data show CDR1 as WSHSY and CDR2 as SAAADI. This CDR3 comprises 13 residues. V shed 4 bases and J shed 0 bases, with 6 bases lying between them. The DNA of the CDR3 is TGCGCCAGCAGTGGACAGGCTAACTATGGCTACACCTTC. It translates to CASSGQANYGYTF.

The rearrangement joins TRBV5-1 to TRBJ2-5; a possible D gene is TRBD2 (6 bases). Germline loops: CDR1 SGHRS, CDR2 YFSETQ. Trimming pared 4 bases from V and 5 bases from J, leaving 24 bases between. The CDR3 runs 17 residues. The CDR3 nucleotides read TGCGCCAGCAGCCGTGAAACCGGGCCCCGAGGAGGGGAGACCCAGTACTTC. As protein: CASSRETGPRGGETQYF.

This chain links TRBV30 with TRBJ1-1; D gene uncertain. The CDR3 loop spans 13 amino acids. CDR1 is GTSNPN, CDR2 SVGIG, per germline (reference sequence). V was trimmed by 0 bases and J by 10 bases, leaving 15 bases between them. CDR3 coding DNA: TGTGCCTGGAGTGTTGTAAGTCAATCTGGAGCTTTCTTT. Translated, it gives CAWSVVSQSGAFF.

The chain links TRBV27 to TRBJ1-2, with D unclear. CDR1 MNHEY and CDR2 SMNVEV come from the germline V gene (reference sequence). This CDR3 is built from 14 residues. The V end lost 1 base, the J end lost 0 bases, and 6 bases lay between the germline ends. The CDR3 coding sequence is TGTGCCAGCAGTTTATTAGACTCTAACTATGGCTACACCTTC. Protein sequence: CASSLLDSNYGYTF.

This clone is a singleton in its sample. The CDR3 spells CASSLSGVNNEQFF. The CDR3 DNA reads as TGTGCCAGCAGTCTTAGCGGGGTCAACAATGAGCAGTTCTTC. The chain recombines TRBV2 with TRBJ2-1, with 8 bases matching TRBD2. Trimming took 5 bases from V and 5 from J; bases not matched to a gene: 5. Germline loops: CDR1 SNHLY, CDR2 FYNNEI. CDR3 length: 14 residues.

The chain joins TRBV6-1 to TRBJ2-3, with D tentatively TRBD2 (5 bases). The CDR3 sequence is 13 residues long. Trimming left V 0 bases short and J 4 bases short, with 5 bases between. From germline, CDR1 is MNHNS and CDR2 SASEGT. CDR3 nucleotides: TGTGCCAGCAGTGAAGCGCGGGCAGATACGCAGTATTTT. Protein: CASSEARADTQYF.

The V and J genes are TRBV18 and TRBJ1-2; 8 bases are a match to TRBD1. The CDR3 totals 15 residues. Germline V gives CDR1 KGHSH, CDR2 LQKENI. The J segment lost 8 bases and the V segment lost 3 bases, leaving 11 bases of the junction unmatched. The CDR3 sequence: CASSPSTGESRGYTF. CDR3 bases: TGTGCCAGCTCACCCTCGACAGGGGAGTCGCGAGGCTACACCTTC. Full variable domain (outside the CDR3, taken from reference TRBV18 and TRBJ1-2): NAGVMQNPRHLVRRRGQEARLRCSPMKGHSHVYWYRQLPEEGLKFMVYLQKENIIDESGMPKERFSAEFPKEGPSILRIQQVVRGDSAAYFCASSPSTGESRGYTFGSGTRLTVV.

The CDR3 here is CAWSVQSGVGYEQYF. CDR3 nucleotides: TGTGCCTGGAGTGTACAGTCAGGGGTTGGATACGAGCAGTACTTC. The rearrangement joins TRBV30 to TRBJ2-7, with D possibly matching TRBD1 (6 bases). V was shortened by 0 bases and J by 4 bases, with 16 bases between the two germline ends. Germline V gives CDR1 GTSNPN, CDR2 SVGIG (reference sequence). This CDR3 has 15 amino acids.

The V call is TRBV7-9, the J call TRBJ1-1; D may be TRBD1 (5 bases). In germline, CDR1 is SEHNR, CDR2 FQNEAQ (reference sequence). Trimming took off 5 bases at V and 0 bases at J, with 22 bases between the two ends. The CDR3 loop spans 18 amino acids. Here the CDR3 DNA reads TGTGCCAGCAGCCGCCTCCGGCCGGCCAGGGTCATGAACACTGAAGCTTTCTTT. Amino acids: CASSRLRPARVMNTEAFF.

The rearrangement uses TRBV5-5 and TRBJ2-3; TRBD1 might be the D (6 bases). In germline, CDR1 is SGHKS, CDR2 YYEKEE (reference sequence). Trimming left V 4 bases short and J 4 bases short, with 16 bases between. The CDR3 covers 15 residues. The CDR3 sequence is CASSATGVLADTQYF. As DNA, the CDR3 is TGTGCCAGCAGCGCGACAGGAGTTCTGGCAGATACGCAGTATTTT. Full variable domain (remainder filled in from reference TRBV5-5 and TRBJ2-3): DAGVTQSPTHLIKTRGQQVTLRCSPISGHKSVSWYQQVLGQGPQFIFQYYEKEERGRGNFPDRFSARQFPNYSSELNVNALLLGDSALYLCASSATGVLADTQYFGPGTRLTVL.

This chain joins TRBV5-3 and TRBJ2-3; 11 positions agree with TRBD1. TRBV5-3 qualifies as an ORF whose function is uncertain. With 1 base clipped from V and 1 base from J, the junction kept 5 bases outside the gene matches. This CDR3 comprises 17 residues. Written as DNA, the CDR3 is TGTGCCAGAAGCTTGTACCCGGACAGGGGGCGCACAGATACGCAGTATTTT. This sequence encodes CARSLYPDRGRTDTQYF.

CDR3 DNA sequence: TGCAGCACAAAGACAGGGAGAGGCACTGAAGCTTTCTTT. Amino acids: CSTKTGRGTEAFF. The chain couples TRBV29-1 to TRBJ1-1, with TRBD1 identical over 7 bases. The trim removed 8 bases at V and 4 bases at J, leaving 10 bases unmatched. The CDR3 contains 13 residues. CDR1 is SQVTM, CDR2 ANQGSEA, per germline. Filled out from reference TRBV29-1 and TRBJ1-1, the complete variable domain reads SAVISQKPSRDICQRGTSLTIQCQVDSQVTMMFWYRQQPGQSLTLIATANQGSEATYESGFVIDKFPISRPNLTFSTLTVSNMSPEDSSIYLCSTKTGRGTEAFFGQGTRLTVV.

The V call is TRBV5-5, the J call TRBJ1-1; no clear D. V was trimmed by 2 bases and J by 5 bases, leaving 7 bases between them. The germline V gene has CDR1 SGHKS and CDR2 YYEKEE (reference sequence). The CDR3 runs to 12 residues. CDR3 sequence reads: CASSLLGTEAFF. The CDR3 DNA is TGTGCCAGCAGCTTACTGGGAACTGAAGCTTTCTTT.

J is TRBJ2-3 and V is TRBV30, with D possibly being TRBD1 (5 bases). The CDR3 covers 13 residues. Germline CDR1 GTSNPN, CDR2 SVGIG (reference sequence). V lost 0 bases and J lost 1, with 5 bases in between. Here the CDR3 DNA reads TGTGCCTGGAGTGTAGGGGGCACAGATACGCAGTATTTT. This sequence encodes CAWSVGGTDTQYF.

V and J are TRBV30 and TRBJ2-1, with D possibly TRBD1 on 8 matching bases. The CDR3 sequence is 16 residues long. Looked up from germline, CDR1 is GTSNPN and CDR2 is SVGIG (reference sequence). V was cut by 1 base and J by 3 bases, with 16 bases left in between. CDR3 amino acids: CAWSGGQGGGYNEQFF. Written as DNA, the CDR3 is TGTGCCTGGAGTGGAGGACAGGGCGGGGGCTACAATGAGCAGTTCTTC.

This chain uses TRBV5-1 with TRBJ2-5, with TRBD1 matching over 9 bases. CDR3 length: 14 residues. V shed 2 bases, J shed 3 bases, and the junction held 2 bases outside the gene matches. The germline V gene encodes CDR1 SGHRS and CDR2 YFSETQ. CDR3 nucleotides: TGCGCCAGCAGCTTAGACAGGGGGAAAGAGACCCAGTACTTC. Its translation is CASSLDRGKETQYF. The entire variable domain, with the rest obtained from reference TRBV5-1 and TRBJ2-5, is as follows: KAGVTQTPRYLIKTRGQQVTLSCSPISGHRSVSWYQQTPGQGLQFLFEYFSETQRNKGNFPGRFSGRQFSNSRSEMNVSTLELGDSALYLCASSLDRGKETQYFGPGTRLLVL.

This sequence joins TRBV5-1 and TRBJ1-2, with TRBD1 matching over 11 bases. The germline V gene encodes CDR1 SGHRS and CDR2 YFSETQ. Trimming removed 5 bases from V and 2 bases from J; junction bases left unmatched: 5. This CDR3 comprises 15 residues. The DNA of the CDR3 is TGCGCCAGCAGTTACCGGACAGGGGGCAACTATGGCTACACCTTC. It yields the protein CASSYRTGGNYGYTF.

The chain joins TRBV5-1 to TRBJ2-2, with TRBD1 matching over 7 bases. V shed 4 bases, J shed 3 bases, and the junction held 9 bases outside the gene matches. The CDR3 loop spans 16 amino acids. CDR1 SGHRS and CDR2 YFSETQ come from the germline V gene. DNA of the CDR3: TGCGCCAGCAGCACCACAGGGGCGCGGGACACCGGGGAGCTGTTTTTT. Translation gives CASSTTGARDTGELFF.

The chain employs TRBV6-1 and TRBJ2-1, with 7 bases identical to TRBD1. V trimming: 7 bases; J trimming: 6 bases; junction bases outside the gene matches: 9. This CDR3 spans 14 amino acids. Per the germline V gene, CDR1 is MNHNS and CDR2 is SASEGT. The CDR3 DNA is TGTGCCAGCATCTCAAGGGGGCAGGGCAATGAGCAGTTCTTC. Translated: CASISRGQGNEQFF.